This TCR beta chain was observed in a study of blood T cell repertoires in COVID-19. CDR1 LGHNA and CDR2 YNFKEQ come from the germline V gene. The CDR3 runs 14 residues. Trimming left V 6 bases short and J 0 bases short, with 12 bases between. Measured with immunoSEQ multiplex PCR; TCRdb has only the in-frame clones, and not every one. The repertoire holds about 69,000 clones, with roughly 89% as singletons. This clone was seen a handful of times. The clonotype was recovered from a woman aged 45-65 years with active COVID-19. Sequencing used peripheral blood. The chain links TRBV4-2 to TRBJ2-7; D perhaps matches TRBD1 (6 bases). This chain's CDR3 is CASRLRDNSYEQYF. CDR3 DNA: TGTGCCAGCAGGCTTCGGGACAACTCCTACGAGCAGTACTTC.